One and the same sample provided the 9 T cell receptor beta chains below, sequenced in a study of fetal regulatory T cell absence and autoimmunity (dated 2017 in TCRdb). Receptors were amplified or captured by the immunoSEQ multiplex PCR assay. The immuneACCESS repertoire file appears here via TCRdb, limited to in-frame rearrangements. These files lack a portion of the clones; in checked studies, under half of the deficit traces to unresolved V genes, and the cause of the others is not known. The sample table contains around 100,000 clones; only one count was recorded for about two thirds of them. 2% of the sample is taken by the ten largest. Sequencing used pancreas tissue. These receptors were taken from a male donor with IPEX syndrome.

The chain uses TRBV4-2 and TRBJ1-5; D possibly corresponds to TRBD1 (6 bases). V lost 0 bases to trimming and J lost 1 base, with 13 bases between them. The germline gives CDR1 LGHNA, CDR2 YNFKEQ. The CDR3 is 17 amino acids. The CDR3 DNA reads as TGTGCCAGCAGCCAAGATAGGGGGGGGCTGAGCAATCAGCCCCAGCATTTT. As protein: CASSQDRGGLSNQPQHF.

The chain couples TRBV5-5 to TRBJ2-5; D gene unclear. Germline loops: CDR1 SGHKS, CDR2 YYEKEE (reference sequence). V dropped 0 bases and J dropped 7 bases, with 7 bases sitting between them. This CDR3 has 12 residues. CDR3 sequence reads: CASSLEVTTQYF. The CDR3 DNA is TGTGCCAGCAGCTTGGAGGTGACGACCCAGTACTTC.

The table lists this clone with a count of one. The chain links TRBV5-1 to TRBJ1-2; 8 bases fit TRBD1. The CDR3 consists of 14 residues. Germline CDR1 SGHRS, CDR2 YFSETQ. Losses at the gene ends were 0 bases for V and 5 bases for J; bases not matched to a gene: 3. CDR3 in amino acids: CASSLGTGRYGYTF. The CDR3, as DNA: TGCGCCAGCAGCTTGGGGACAGGGAGGTATGGCTACACCTTC.

The rearrangement uses TRBV30 and TRBJ2-4, with D unresolved. V was clipped by 3 bases and J by 0 bases, with 3 bases between them. The CDR3 covers 12 residues. The germline V gene has CDR1 GTSNPN and CDR2 SVGIG (reference sequence). CDR3 nucleotides: TGTGCCTGGAGAAAAGCCAAAAACATTCAGTACTTC. It encodes CAWRKAKNIQYF.

The chain has TRBV5-1 and TRBJ1-1, with D possibly matching TRBD1 (5 bases). CDR1 is SGHRS, CDR2 YFSETQ, per germline. The length of the CDR3 is 14 residues. Trimming removed 2 bases from V and 1 base from J, with 9 bases in between. The DNA of the CDR3 is TGCGCCAGCAGCTTCGCCAGGGCGAACACTGAAGCTTTCTTT. Encoded protein: CASSFARANTEAFF. The full variable domain, with the rest looked up from reference TRBV5-1 and TRBJ1-1, is KAGVTQTPRYLIKTRGQQVTLSCSPISGHRSVSWYQQTPGQGLQFLFEYFSETQRNKGNFPGRFSGRQFSNSRSEMNVSTLELGDSALYLCASSFARANTEAFFGQGTRLTVV.

The chain couples TRBV5-4 to TRBJ1-2; possible D gene TRBD1, 5 bases. The CDR3 is 12 residues long. Trimming removed 0 bases at V and 6 bases at J, with 6 bases between. The germline V gene encodes CDR1 SGHNT and CDR2 YYREEE (reference sequence). The CDR3 loop is CASSLGRDGYTF. In DNA form, the CDR3 reads TGTGCCAGCAGCTTGGGCAGGGATGGCTACACCTTC. Using reference TRBV5-4 and TRBJ1-2 for the parts outside the CDR3, the full variable domain is ETGVTQSPTHLIKTRGQQVTLRCSSQSGHNTVSWYQQALGQGPQFIFQYYREEENGRGNFPPRFSGLQFPNYSSELNVNALELDDSALYLCASSLGRDGYTFGSGTRLTVV.

This rearrangement joins TRBV5-3 to TRBJ1-6, with 10 nucleotides matching TRBD1. Being an ORF, TRBV5-3 has a function that is uncertain. The junction had 5 bases not matched to a gene; V was cut back by 0 bases and J by 11 bases. The CDR3 spans 15 residues. DNA of the CDR3: TGTGCCAGAAGCTTGGCCGGGACAGGGGTTCCACCCCTCCACTTT. Translation: CARSLAGTGVPPLHF.

The sample holds one count of this clone. The chain combines TRBV10-1 with TRBJ2-1, with 12 bases aligning to TRBD2. The V gene end was trimmed by 4 bases and the J gene end by 3 bases; junction bases not matched to a gene: 1. CDR3 length: 15 residues. The V gene's germline CDR1 is WNHNN and CDR2 SYGVQD (reference sequence). The CDR3 here is CASSVTSGSYNEQFF. The CDR3 DNA follows: TGCGCCAGCAGTGTGACTAGCGGGAGCTACAATGAGCAGTTCTTC.

This clone has only a few counts. The V call is TRBV19, the J call TRBJ1-5, with D possibly matching TRBD1 (5 bases). CDR1 LNHDA and CDR2 SQIVND come from the germline V gene (reference sequence). Between the trimmed V and J ends, which lost 5 bases and 1 base, there was a span of 18 bases. The CDR3 loop spans 17 amino acids. The CDR3 DNA follows: TGTGCCAGTAGTCCCTTAGTGGGGGGTATGAGCAATCAGCCCCAGCATTTT. It yields the protein CASSPLVGGMSNQPQHF.